The clone carrying this T cell receptor (beta chain) was seen many times. Its target is not known. The entry originates in a study of CD8+ T cells in alopecia areata. Study-wide points: Greater clonality was observed in lesional scalp samples, especially alopecia totalis/universalis, versus normal scalp. Persistence in scalp and blood during tofacitinib was observed for many expanded lesional clones.

Treatment specified: oral pan-JAK inhibitor, 5-10 mg twice daily. As the sequencing template, cDNA was produced by extracting RNA and reverse transcribing it. Method: immunoSEQ multiplex PCR; TCRdb's copy keeps in-frame clones and lacks some. In the table there are about 120,000 clones, about three fifths of which are singletons. The sequencing here drew on CD8+ T cells sorted from blood, taken at week 24, from a patient treated with tofacitinib. The sequence derives from a human donor with alopecia areata.

The CDR3 here is CASRPTGSYEQYF. DNA for the CDR3: TGTGCCAGCCGTCCTACTGGTTCCTACGAGCAGTACTTC. The chain has TRBV27 and TRBJ2-7; unclear D gene. The germline CDR1 and CDR2 sequences are MNHEY and SMNVEV (reference sequence). The CDR3 totals 13 residues. Trimming took 8 bases from V and 1 from J, leaving 12 bases between them.